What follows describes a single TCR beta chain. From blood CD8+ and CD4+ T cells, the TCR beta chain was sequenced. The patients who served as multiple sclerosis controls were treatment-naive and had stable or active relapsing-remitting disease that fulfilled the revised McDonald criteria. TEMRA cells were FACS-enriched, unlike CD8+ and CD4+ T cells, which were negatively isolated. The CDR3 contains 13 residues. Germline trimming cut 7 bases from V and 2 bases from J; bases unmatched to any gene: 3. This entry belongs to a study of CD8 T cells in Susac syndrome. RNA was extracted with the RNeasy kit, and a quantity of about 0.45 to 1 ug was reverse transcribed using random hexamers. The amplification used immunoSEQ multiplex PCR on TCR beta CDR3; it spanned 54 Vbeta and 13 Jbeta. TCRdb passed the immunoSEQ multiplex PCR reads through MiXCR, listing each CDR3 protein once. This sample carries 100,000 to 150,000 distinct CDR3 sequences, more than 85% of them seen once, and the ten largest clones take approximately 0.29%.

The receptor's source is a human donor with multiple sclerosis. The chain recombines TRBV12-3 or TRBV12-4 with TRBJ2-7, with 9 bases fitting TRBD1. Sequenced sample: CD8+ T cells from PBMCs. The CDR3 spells CASNRDRAYEQYF. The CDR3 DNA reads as TGTGCCAGCAACCGGGACAGGGCCTACGAGCAGTACTTC.